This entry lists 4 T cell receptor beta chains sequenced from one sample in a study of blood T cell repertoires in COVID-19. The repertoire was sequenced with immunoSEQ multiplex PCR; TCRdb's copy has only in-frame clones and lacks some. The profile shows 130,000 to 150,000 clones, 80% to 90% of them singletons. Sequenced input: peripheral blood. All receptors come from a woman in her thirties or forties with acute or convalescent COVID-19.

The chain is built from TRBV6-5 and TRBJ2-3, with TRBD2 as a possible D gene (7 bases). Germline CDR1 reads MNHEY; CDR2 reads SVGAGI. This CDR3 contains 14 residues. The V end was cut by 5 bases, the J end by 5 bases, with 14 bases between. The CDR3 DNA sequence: TGTGCCAGCAGTAGAGGACTAGGGGGAGATACGCAGTATTTT. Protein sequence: CASSRGLGGDTQYF.

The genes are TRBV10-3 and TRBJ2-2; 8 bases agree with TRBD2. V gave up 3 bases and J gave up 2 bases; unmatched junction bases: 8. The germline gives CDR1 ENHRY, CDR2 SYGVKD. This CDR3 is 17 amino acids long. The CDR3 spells CAISDGKGLDNTGELFF. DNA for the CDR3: TGTGCCATCAGTGACGGGAAGGGACTAGACAACACCGGGGAGCTGTTTTTT.

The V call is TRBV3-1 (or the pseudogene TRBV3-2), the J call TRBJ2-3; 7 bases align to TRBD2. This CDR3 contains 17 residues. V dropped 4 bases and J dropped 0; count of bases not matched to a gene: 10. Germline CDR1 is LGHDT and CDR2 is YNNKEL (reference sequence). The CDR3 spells CASSPSSSGPSTDTQYF. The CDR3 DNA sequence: TGTGCCAGCAGCCCATCCTCTAGCGGTCCCAGCACAGATACGCAGTATTTT.

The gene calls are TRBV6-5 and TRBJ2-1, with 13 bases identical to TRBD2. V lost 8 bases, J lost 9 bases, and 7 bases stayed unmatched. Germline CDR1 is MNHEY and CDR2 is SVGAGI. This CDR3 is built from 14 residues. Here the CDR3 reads CASSLAGGHSEQFF. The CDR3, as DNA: TGTGCCAGCTCACTAGCGGGGGGGCATAGTGAGCAGTTCTTC.